A selection of T cell receptor beta chains follows, all from one sample in a study of T cell responses to AZD1222 COVID-19 vaccine. Generated by immunoSEQ multiplex PCR, the TCRdb table keeps only in-frame clones and is missing some. There are fewer than 110,000 clones in the sample; approximately 90% occur only once, and 20% to 25% lies in the top ten. The starting material was peripheral blood, obtained on day 0 of AZD1222 vaccination. These receptors were obtained from an adult in good health. Both conserved end residues are part of each CDR3. D genes are given only for firm matches. Clone size appears in some rows only: once, few, many, or a class for an expanded clone.

D gene: .; J gene: TRBJ1-1; clone size: .; V gene: TRBV20-1; CDR3 protein: CSAWFSIEAFF; CDR3 DNA: TGCAGTGCTTGGTTTAGTATTGAAGCTTTCTTT
D gene: TRBD1; J gene: TRBJ2-7; clone size: .; V gene: TRBV11-3; CDR3 protein: CASSPLTGKEQYF; CDR3 DNA: TGTGCCAGCAGCCCCTTGACAGGGAAGGAGCAGTACTTC
D gene: TRBD1; J gene: TRBJ2-7; clone size: few; V gene: TRBV29-1; CDR3 protein: CSALTGGTYEQYF; CDR3 DNA: TGCAGCGCCCTGACAGGGGGCACTTACGAGCAGTACTTC
D gene: .; J gene: TRBJ2-7; clone size: .; V gene: TRBV9; CDR3 protein: CASSVDGFNSYEQYF; CDR3 DNA: TGTGCCAGCAGCGTAGATGGGTTCAACTCCTACGAGCAGTACTTC
D gene: .; J gene: TRBJ2-3; clone size: .; V gene: TRBV12-3/TRBV12-4; CDR3 protein: CASTERHTQYF; CDR3 DNA: TGTGCCAGCACCGAGAGACATACGCAGTATTTT
D gene: TRBD1; J gene: TRBJ1-6; clone size: .; V gene: TRBV5-1; CDR3 protein: CASSPTLDRGSPLHF; CDR3 DNA: TGCGCCAGCAGCCCCACCCTGGACAGGGGTTCACCCCTCCACTTT
D gene: .; J gene: TRBJ1-2; clone size: .; V gene: TRBV4-3; CDR3 protein: CASSSGWDNYGYTF; CDR3 DNA: TGCGCCAGCAGCAGTGGGTGGGATAACTATGGCTACACCTTC
D gene: .; J gene: TRBJ1-2; clone size: .; V gene: TRBV12-3/TRBV12-4; CDR3 protein: CASTLGGYGYTF; CDR3 DNA: TGTGCCAGCACTTTAGGTGGATATGGCTACACCTTC
D gene: TRBD2; J gene: TRBJ2-3; clone size: .; V gene: TRBV5-1; CDR3 protein: CASSLDGTSGATGTQYF; CDR3 DNA: TGCGCCAGCAGCTTGGACGGAACTAGCGGGGCGACAGGGACGCAGTATTTT
D gene: TRBD1; J gene: TRBJ1-2; clone size: .; V gene: TRBV7-9; CDR3 protein: CASSGQGLLGYTF; CDR3 DNA: TGTGCCAGCAGCGGACAGGGACTCTTGGGCTACACCTTC
D gene: TRBD2; J gene: TRBJ2-1; clone size: .; V gene: TRBV5-1; CDR3 protein: CASSLYQAGNYNEQFF; CDR3 DNA: TGCGCCAGCAGCTTGTACCAAGCGGGGAACTACAATGAGCAGTTCTTC
D gene: TRBD1; J gene: TRBJ2-2; clone size: few; V gene: TRBV7-9; CDR3 protein: CASSINRGTGELFF; CDR3 DNA: TGTGCCAGCAGTATTAACAGGGGAACCGGGGAGCTGTTTTTT